This T cell receptor (beta chain) stems from a study of cytomegalovirus exposure and HLA in healthy donors. As regards this clone: Its antigen is unidentified.

Findings and caveats of the study: It is likely that the observed cluster of highly shared sequence variants was a sequencing artifact. Across donors, sequencing depth was assumed by presence/absence analyses to be roughly uniform. Rarity characterized most TCR sequences, yet some public TCRs appeared in many donors. V- and J-gene trimming of TCR beta was linked (in a later analysis) to a missense DCLRE1C variant.

Per germline, CDR1 SEHNR and CDR2 FQNEAQ (reference sequence). This CDR3 is built from 15 residues. V dropped 0 bases and J dropped 4 bases, with 12 bases sitting between them. In the PCR, 60 Vbeta and 13 Jbeta primers were used. The method was immunoSEQ multiplex PCR; TCRdb's version includes in-frame clones alone and lacks a portion of them. In total, the table holds about 200,000 clones. The chain is built from TRBV7-9 and TRBJ2-5, with TRBD1 as a possible D gene (6 bases). The sample comprised PBMCs. The origin of this receptor is a man aged 25 to 40 in good health and CMV-seronegative. Written as DNA, the CDR3 is TGTGCCAGCAGCTTAGCGCAGGGGTCTCGAGAGACCCAGTACTTC. This gives the protein CASSLAQGSRETQYF.